One sample yielded the 17 T cell receptor beta chains listed below, sequenced in a study of blood T cell repertoires in COVID-19. Generated by immunoSEQ multiplex PCR, the TCRdb table keeps only in-frame clones and is missing some. The data contain 200,000 to 250,000 clones, around 86% of them singletons. The sample was peripheral blood. Receptors originate from a woman in her 70s with active or convalescent COVID-19.

This chain joins TRBV5-8 and TRBJ2-7; D unresolved. CDR3 length equals 15 residues. Germline values: CDR1 SGHTS, CDR2 YDEGEE. CDR3 loop: CATPPLRSPTIVQYF. For the CDR3, the DNA is TGTGCTACACCTCCCTTGCGGAGCCCTACGATAGTGCAGTACTTC. The variable domain in full, completed from reference TRBV5-8 and TRBJ2-7, reads EAGVTQSPTHLIKTRGQQATLRCSPISGHTSVYWYQQALGLGLQFLLWYDEGEERNRGNFPPRFSGRQFPNYSSELNVNALELEDSALYLCATPPLRSPTIVQYFGPGTRLTVT.

V gene TRBV27 combines with J gene TRBJ1-3, with D tentatively TRBD1 (6 bases). Per germline, CDR1 MNHEY and CDR2 SMNVEV (reference sequence). Trimming pared 4 bases from V and 1 base from J, leaving 23 bases between. The CDR3 has 19 residues. The CDR3 loop is CASSSNPGHETNSGNTIYF. The CDR3 bases are TGTGCCAGCAGTTCCAATCCGGGACACGAAACTAATTCTGGAAACACCATATATTTT.

The chain uses TRBV5-1 and TRBJ1-4; D perhaps matches TRBD1 (6 bases). With 0 bases removed from V and 5 bases from J, the gap between germline ends came to 14 bases. This CDR3 has 16 amino acids. Germline V gene lookup returns CDR1 SGHRS and CDR2 YFSETQ. The CDR3 here is CASSLAGTRLNEKLFF. The CDR3 DNA follows: TGCGCCAGCAGCTTGGCTGGGACAAGGTTAAATGAAAAACTGTTTTTT.

The J gene is TRBJ1-2, the V gene TRBV18; TRBD1 might be the D (5 bases). In germline, CDR1 is KGHSH, CDR2 LQKENI. This CDR3 is 14 amino acids long. Trimming cost V 0 bases and J 5 bases, with 10 bases left between them. In nucleotides, the CDR3 is TGTGCCAGCTCACCACCGGGGCAGGGTTATGGCTACACCTTC. Translating it yields CASSPPGQGYGYTF.

The rearrangement links TRBV12-3 or TRBV12-4 to TRBJ1-2, with TRBD1 identical over 7 bases. The CDR3 loop spans 13 amino acids. Trimming removed 5 bases from V and 6 bases from J; junction bases left unmatched: 6. The CDR3 region is CASSLDRVDGYTF. CDR3 coding DNA: TGTGCCAGCAGTCTAGACAGGGTGGATGGCTACACCTTC.

The chain couples TRBV5-8 to TRBJ1-2, with 8 bases matching TRBD1. The CDR3 sequence is 14 residues long. The V gene's germline CDR1 is SGHTS and CDR2 YDEGEE. J was trimmed by 5 bases and V by 4 bases; bases with no gene match: 7. DNA of the CDR3: TGTGCCAGCAGCCGAGGACAGGGAGAATATGGCTACACCTTC. The encoded protein is CASSRGQGEYGYTF.

At least ten counts were recorded for this clone. The V call is TRBV7-9, the J call TRBJ1-1, with no clear D. The CDR3 contains 12 residues. Germline V gene data show CDR1 as SEHNR and CDR2 as FQNEAQ (reference sequence). The V end was cut by 5 bases, the J end by 7 bases, with 11 bases between. The CDR3 spells CASSDQRVEAFF. In nucleotides, the CDR3 is TGTGCCAGCAGCGACCAGCGAGTTGAAGCTTTCTTT.

V is TRBV19 and J is TRBJ1-1; unclear D gene. Germline CDR1 reads LNHDA; CDR2 reads SQIVND (reference sequence). This CDR3 is 14 amino acids long. Trimming pared 6 bases from V and 0 bases from J, leaving 11 bases between. CDR3 residues: CASSRERLNTEAFF. The CDR3 nucleotides are TGTGCCAGTAGCCGGGAACGATTGAACACTGAAGCTTTCTTT.

This chain connects TRBV12-3 or TRBV12-4 to TRBJ1-1; D perhaps matches TRBD1 (6 bases). The CDR3 spans 13 residues. Trimming removed 2 bases at V and 5 bases at J, with 9 bases between. CDR3 nucleotides: TGTGCCAGCAGTTTAAGGCAGGGGACTGAAGCTTTCTTT. This codes for CASSLRQGTEAFF.

This chain links TRBV10-3 with TRBJ1-2, with D unclear. The germline gives CDR1 ENHRY, CDR2 SYGVKD. The V and J ends lost 10 bases and 6 bases respectively, with 15 bases between them. The CDR3 has 12 amino acids. CDR3 in amino acids: CATQSRSDGYTF. DNA of the CDR3: TGTGCCACGCAAAGTCGGAGCGATGGCTACACCTTC.

V gene TRBV5-5 combines with J gene TRBJ1-5, with D perhaps matching TRBD1 (5 bases). V shed 7 bases and J shed 6 bases, with 14 bases lying between them. Looked up from germline, CDR1 is SGHKS and CDR2 is YYEKEE (reference sequence). This CDR3 is 13 amino acids long. The CDR3 DNA reads TGTGCCAGCGCCAGGAGCGGGGGTCAGCCCCAGCATTTT. Protein product: CASARSGGQPQHF.

The chain couples TRBV3-1 (or the pseudogene TRBV3-2) to TRBJ2-5, with D perhaps TRBD2 (5 bases). This CDR3 region has 15 residues. The germline gives CDR1 LGHDT, CDR2 YNNKEL (reference sequence). V dropped 0 bases and J dropped 6 bases, with 14 bases sitting between them. The CDR3 region is CASSQDLTSPKTQYF. For the CDR3, the DNA is TGTGCCAGCAGCCAAGATCTCACTAGTCCGAAGACCCAGTACTTC.

This clone was observed a handful of times. The V and J genes are TRBV18 and TRBJ1-1, with 7 positions matching TRBD1. Germline CDR1 is KGHSH and CDR2 is LQKENI. This CDR3 is 15 amino acids long. The V gene end was trimmed by 2 bases and the J gene end by 4 bases; junction bases not matched to a gene: 7. CDR3: CASSPDDRVPTEAFF. The CDR3, as DNA: TGTGCCAGCTCACCAGATGACAGGGTACCCACTGAAGCTTTCTTT. Full variable domain (remainder filled in from reference TRBV18 and TRBJ1-1): NAGVMQNPRHLVRRRGQEARLRCSPMKGHSHVYWYRQLPEEGLKFMVYLQKENIIDESGMPKERFSAEFPKEGPSILRIQQVVRGDSAAYFCASSPDDRVPTEAFFGQGTRLTVV.

The rearrangement links TRBV10-3 to TRBJ1-2; D gene uncertain. CDR3 size: 13 residues. V shed 6 bases and J shed 7 bases, with 15 bases lying between them. Germline V CDR1 and CDR2: ENHRY, SYGVKD. This chain's CDR3 is CAIRGTVSGGYTF. CDR3 in DNA: TGTGCCATCAGGGGAACAGTCAGCGGTGGCTACACCTTC.

The chain links TRBV12-3 or TRBV12-4 to TRBJ1-1; D remains ambiguous. CDR3 length equals 13 residues. V lost 4 bases and J lost 3, with 9 bases in between. The CDR3: CASSWTRDTEAFF. CDR3 in DNA: TGTGCCAGCAGTTGGACTAGGGACACTGAAGCTTTCTTT.

On this clone itself: Other DNA sequences from this sample encode an identical CDR3 as well. The V and J genes are TRBV4-2 and TRBJ1-5; no reliable D call. V lost 1 base, J lost 7 bases, and 5 bases lay in between. Looked up from germline, CDR1 is LGHNA and CDR2 is YNFKEQ. The CDR3 sequence is 12 residues long. The CDR3 DNA sequence: TGTGCCAGCAGCCAAGGAGAACAGCCCCAGCATTTT. It codes for CASSQGEQPQHF.

CDR3 region: CASSPTGDYGYTF. CDR3 nucleotide sequence: TGCGCCAGCAGCCCAACAGGGGACTATGGCTACACCTTC. The chain couples TRBV5-1 to TRBJ1-2; 7 bases are shared with TRBD1. Germline CDR1 reads SGHRS; CDR2 reads YFSETQ. Germline trimming cut 4 bases from V and 3 bases from J; bases unmatched to any gene: 3. The CDR3 is 13 amino acids.